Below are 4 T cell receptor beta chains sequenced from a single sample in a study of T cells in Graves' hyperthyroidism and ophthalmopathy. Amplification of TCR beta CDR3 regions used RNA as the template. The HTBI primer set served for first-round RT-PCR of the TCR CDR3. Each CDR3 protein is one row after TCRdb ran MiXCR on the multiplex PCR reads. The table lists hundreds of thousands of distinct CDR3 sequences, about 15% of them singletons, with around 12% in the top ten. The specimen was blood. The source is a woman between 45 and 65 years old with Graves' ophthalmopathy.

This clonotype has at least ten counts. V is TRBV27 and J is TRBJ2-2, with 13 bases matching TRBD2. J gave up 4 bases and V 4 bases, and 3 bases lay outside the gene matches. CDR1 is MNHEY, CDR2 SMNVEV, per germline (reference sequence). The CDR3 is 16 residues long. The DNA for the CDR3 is TGTGCCAGCAGTTCCCGACTAGCGGGAGGCACCGGGGAGCTGTTTTTT. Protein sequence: CASSSRLAGGTGELFF.

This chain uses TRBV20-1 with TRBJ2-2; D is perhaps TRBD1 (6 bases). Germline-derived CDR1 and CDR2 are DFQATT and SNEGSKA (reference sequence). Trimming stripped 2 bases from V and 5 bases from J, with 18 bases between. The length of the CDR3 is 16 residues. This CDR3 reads CSARRGRGIGTGELFF. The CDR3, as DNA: TGCAGTGCTAGAAGGGGCAGGGGTATTGGGACCGGGGAGCTGTTTTTT.

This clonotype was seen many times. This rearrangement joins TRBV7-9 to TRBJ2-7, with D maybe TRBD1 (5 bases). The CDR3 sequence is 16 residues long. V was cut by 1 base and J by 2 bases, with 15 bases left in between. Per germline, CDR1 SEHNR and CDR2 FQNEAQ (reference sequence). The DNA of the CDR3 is TGTGCCAGCAGCTTAGAACAGGACCACCGCACCTACGAGCAGTACTTC. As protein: CASSLEQDHRTYEQYF.

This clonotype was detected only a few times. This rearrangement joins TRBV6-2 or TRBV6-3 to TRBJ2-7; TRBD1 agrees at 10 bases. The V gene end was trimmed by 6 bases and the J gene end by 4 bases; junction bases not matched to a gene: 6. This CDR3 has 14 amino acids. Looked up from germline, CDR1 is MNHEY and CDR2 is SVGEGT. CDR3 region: CASRPRTGGYEQYF. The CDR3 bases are TGTGCCAGCAGACCCAGGACAGGGGGATACGAGCAGTACTTC.